Presented here are 26 T cell receptor beta chains from one specimen sequenced in a study of cytomegalovirus exposure and HLA in healthy donors. 13 Jbeta primers and 60 Vbeta primers were used for the PCR. Method: immunoSEQ multiplex PCR; TCRdb's copy keeps in-frame clones and lacks some. Of 46,000 or so clones listed, approximately 57% are singletons. The sequenced sample consisted of PBMCs. All receptors come from a man between 60 and 70 years old in good health and CMV-seropositive.

V and J are TRBV14 and TRBJ2-3; 10 bases match TRBD2. The CDR3 sequence is 14 residues long. Looked up from germline, CDR1 is SGHDN and CDR2 is FVKESK. The V gene end was trimmed by 8 bases and the J gene end by 6 bases; junction bases not matched to a gene: 8. The CDR3 protein is CASPQREGPDTQYF. The CDR3 DNA reads TGTGCCAGCCCCCAGCGGGAGGGGCCCGATACGCAGTATTTT.

The rearrangement uses TRBV20-1 and TRBJ1-2; D not resolved. The CDR3 extends over 11 amino acids. Trimming took 3 bases from V and 7 from J, leaving 9 bases between them. The germline V gene has CDR1 DFQATT and CDR2 SNEGSKA (reference sequence). The chain's CDR3 is CSASLAGGYTF. Written as DNA, the CDR3 is TGCAGTGCTAGTCTGGCGGGTGGCTACACCTTC.

The genes are TRBV4-3 and TRBJ2-5; tentatively, D is TRBD1 (6 bases). The J call is doubtful: the DNA matches TRBJ2-7 better. Germline assignment: CDR1 LGHNA and CDR2 YSLEER. The CDR3 is 15 residues long. The CDR3 DNA is TGCGCCAGCAGCCAAGTAACAGGGAACTCCTACGAGCAGTACTTC. Its translation: CASSQVTGNSYEQYF.

About this clone: At one of its ends the junction is not consistent with the germline gene, which may arise from a read error. Additional DNA sequences in this sample encode the identical CDR3. This rearrangement joins TRBV4-2 to TRBJ2-5; the D gene is possibly TRBD2 (6 bases). The germline CDR1 and CDR2 sequences are LGHNA and YNFKEQ. This CDR3 has 15 amino acids. This chain's CDR3 is CASGRTTQYQETQYF. The CDR3 DNA reads TGTGCCAGCGGAAGGACTACCCAGTACCAGGAGACCCAGTACTTC.

This rearrangement joins TRBV11-2 to TRBJ2-7, with TRBD2 matching over 8 bases. This CDR3 comprises 15 residues. Trimming cost V 6 bases and J 4 bases; bases outside gene matches: 11. Per germline, CDR1 SGHAT and CDR2 FQNNGV. The CDR3 loop reads CASRGDAGGRYEQYF. The CDR3 bases are TGTGCCAGCAGGGGAGATGCGGGAGGAAGGTACGAGCAGTACTTC. Using reference TRBV11-2 and TRBJ2-7 for the parts outside the CDR3, the full variable domain is EAGVAQSPRYKIIEKRQSVAFWCNPISGHATLYWYQQILGQGPKLLIQFQNNGVVDDSQLPKDRFSAERLKGVDSTLKIQPAKLEDSAVYLCASRGDAGGRYEQYFGPGTRLTVT.

This clone has just a few counts. CDR3 sequence (DNA): TGTGCCAGCAGTGACGGACAACGAAGCACAGATACGCAGTATTTT. Its translation: CASSDGQRSTDTQYF. The chain recombines TRBV6-1 with TRBJ2-3; perhaps TRBD1 as D (5 bases). The ends were cut back, 3 bases at V and 0 bases at J, with 10 bases in the middle. The length of the CDR3 is 15 residues. Germline lookup yields CDR1 MNHNS and CDR2 SASEGT.

The rearrangement uses TRBV11-1 and TRBJ2-7, with 9 positions matching TRBD1. In germline, CDR1 is SGHAT, CDR2 FQDESV (reference sequence). J gave up 1 base and V 6 bases, and 4 bases lay outside the gene matches. There are 14 residues in the CDR3. The DNA for the CDR3 is TGTGCCAGCAGTCGGGACAGGGTATCCTACGAGCAGTACTTC. Protein: CASSRDRVSYEQYF.

This clone appeared a single time. This CDR3 reads CASRRTWGGQPQHF. The CDR3 nucleotides are TGTGCCAGCAGAAGGACCTGGGGAGGTCAGCCCCAGCATTTT. The V and J genes are TRBV2 and TRBJ1-5; D remains unclear. The CDR3 has 14 amino acids. CDR1 and CDR2 from the germline V gene are SNHLY and FYNNEI. Trimming shortened V by 6 bases and J by 6 bases, and 15 bases separated the two germline ends.

This sequence joins TRBV21-1 and TRBJ1-3; TRBD1 is the table's D call and was not checked against the DNA. TRBV21-1 is labeled a pseudogene. This CDR3 has 18 residues. The CDR3 DNA follows: TGTGCCAGCAGCAAAAGGGGGGACAGATCTTTCTCTGGAAACACCATATATTTT. This translates into CASSKRGDRSFSGNTIYF.

The chain employs TRBV11-2 and TRBJ2-7; 8 bases match TRBD2. The ends lost 4 bases at V and 6 bases at J; junction bases unmatched: 11. CDR3 length equals 15 residues. CDR1 is SGHAT and CDR2 is FQNNGV in the germline V gene. CDR3 protein: CASSSERESIGEQYF. The CDR3 DNA follows: TGTGCCAGCAGCTCTGAGCGGGAGAGTATTGGCGAGCAGTACTTC.

The rearrangement joins TRBV7-9 to TRBJ1-2, with D unresolved. Trimming pared 1 base from V and 8 bases from J, leaving 8 bases between. Germline CDR1 reads SEHNR; CDR2 reads FQNEAQ (reference sequence). CDR3 length: 12 residues. CDR3 sequence (DNA): TGTGCCAGCAGCTTAGACGGGTACGGCTACACCTTC. Its translation is CASSLDGYGYTF.

This clone was recorded a few times. The chain has TRBV6-1 and TRBJ1-5, with TRBD1 matching 8 bases. Germline assignment: CDR1 MNHNS and CDR2 SASEGT. V was pared by 10 bases and J by 5 bases, with 7 bases of the junction left unmatched. The CDR3 runs to 13 residues. CDR3 coding DNA: TGTGCCACATATCAGGGGGCCTATCAGCCCCAGCATTTT. It encodes CATYQGAYQPQHF.

V gene TRBV15 combines with J gene TRBJ2-7; D ambiguous. CDR1 and CDR2 (germline): LNHNV, YYDKDF (reference sequence). Trimming shortened V by 5 bases and J by 0 bases, and 8 bases separated the two germline ends. The CDR3 runs 13 residues. For the CDR3, the DNA is TGTGCCACCAGCGTGGAGAACTCCTACGAGCAGTACTTC. This encodes CATSVENSYEQYF.

A few counts support this clone. This sequence joins TRBV28 and TRBJ1-2, with 7 positions matching TRBD1. The CDR3 consists of 14 residues. V shed 5 bases, J shed 3 bases, and the junction held 6 bases outside the gene matches. Germline-derived CDR1 and CDR2 are MDHEN and SYDVKM. CDR3 in DNA: TGTGCCAGCAGTGGACCGGGACAGTACTATGGCTACACCTTC. This sequence encodes CASSGPGQYYGYTF.

This clone was observed a single time. The chain has TRBV11-2 and TRBJ2-5; 7 bases are a match to TRBD1. V lost 2 bases to trimming and J lost 3 bases; unmatched junction nucleotides: 9. The V gene's germline CDR1 is SGHAT and CDR2 FQNNGV. CDR3 size: 16 residues. The CDR3 sequence is CASSLNPTGVKETQYF. CDR3 nucleotides: TGTGCCAGCAGCTTAAACCCCACAGGGGTGAAAGAGACCCAGTACTTC.

The rearrangement joins TRBV20-1 to TRBJ2-3; D uncertain. CDR3 length equals 11 residues. V lost 5 bases and J 6 bases, leaving 9 bases between the germline ends. Germline lookup yields CDR1 DFQATT and CDR2 SNEGSKA (reference sequence). The CDR3 coding sequence is TGCAGTGCTCCCAGTCAGGATACGCAGTATTTT. Its translation: CSAPSQDTQYF.

This clone was detected only a few times. The J gene is TRBJ1-5, the V gene TRBV19; D is perhaps TRBD1 (5 bases). Germline assignment: CDR1 LNHDA and CDR2 SQIVND (reference sequence). CDR3 length equals 15 residues. Trimming removed 5 bases from V and 2 bases from J, with 13 bases in between. CDR3 bases: TGTGCCAGTAGTCCGCAGGGTGTTGGCAATCAGCCCCAGCATTTT. Protein sequence: CASSPQGVGNQPQHF.

The V gene is TRBV9, the J gene TRBJ2-1; 9 bases align to TRBD2. J lost 8 bases, V lost 0 bases, and 3 bases had no gene match. Germline loops: CDR1 SGDLS, CDR2 YYNGEE. The CDR3 is 14 amino acids. DNA of the CDR3: TGTGCCAGCAGCGTAGGTAGCGGGAGCTATGAGCAGTTCTTC. It translates to CASSVGSGSYEQFF.

This clone has more than one count but fewer than ten. CDR3 in amino acids: CASRTGPSGRATDTQYF. The CDR3 coding sequence is TGCGCCAGCAGAACGGGGCCTAGCGGGAGGGCCACAGATACGCAGTATTTT. The J gene is TRBJ2-3, the V gene TRBV5-1; 12 nucleotides align to TRBD2. Germline-derived CDR1 and CDR2 are SGHRS and YFSETQ. The trim removed 5 bases at V and 2 bases at J, leaving 9 bases unmatched. The CDR3 runs 17 residues.

The chain combines TRBV7-9 with TRBJ2-1; 10 positions agree with TRBD2. The germline gives CDR1 SEHNR, CDR2 FQNEAQ (reference sequence). The V gene end was trimmed by 5 bases and the J gene end by 8 bases; junction bases not matched to a gene: 12. The CDR3 is made up of 16 amino acids. Here the CDR3 DNA reads TGTGCCAGCAGCGCCGGGAGGGCTAGCGGGAGTGATGAGCAGTTCTTC. This encodes CASSAGRASGSDEQFF.

The chain has TRBV7-2 and TRBJ1-5, with D possibly TRBD1 on 5 matching bases. CDR1 and CDR2 (germline): SGHTA, FQGNSA. The CDR3 totals 15 residues. The V and J ends lost 1 base and 7 bases respectively, with 14 bases between them. The chain's CDR3 is CASSLGAGQGQPQHF. DNA of the CDR3: TGTGCCAGCAGCTTAGGTGCAGGGCAGGGCCAGCCCCAGCATTTT.

The V gene is TRBV15, the J gene TRBJ1-6; D might be TRBD1 (5 bases). The CDR3 spans 14 residues. CDR1 and CDR2 (germline): LNHNV, YYDKDF (reference sequence). Trimming took off 3 bases at V and 8 bases at J, with 11 bases between the two ends. CDR3 loop: CATSSDRLYSPLHF. CDR3 in DNA: TGTGCCACCAGCAGTGACAGACTTTATTCACCCCTCCACTTT.

The chain combines TRBV6-1 with TRBJ2-3; TRBD1 aligns across 10 bases. Germline V gives CDR1 MNHNS, CDR2 SASEGT. V lost 4 bases, J lost 1 base, and 2 bases stayed unmatched. CDR3 length: 15 residues. CDR3 sequence reads: CASSVGTGGTDTQYF. The CDR3 DNA reads as TGTGCCAGCAGTGTAGGGACAGGGGGCACAGATACGCAGTATTTT.

This clone was observed a few times. The chain combines TRBV19 with TRBJ2-7; TRBD2 matches at 11 bases. In germline, CDR1 is LNHDA, CDR2 SQIVND (reference sequence). After removal of 3 bases from V and 3 bases from J, the junction contained 4 bases not matched to a gene. This CDR3 has 15 amino acids. CDR3 DNA: TGTGCCAGTAGTATGGGACTAGCGGAGTTCTACGAGCAGTACTTC. Residues: CASSMGLAEFYEQYF.

This clone was detected a few times. DNA of the CDR3: TGCGCCAGCAGCTTTTCACACAGGGGGCGTACTGATACGCAGTATTTT. Its translation: CASSFSHRGRTDTQYF. The chain recombines TRBV5-1 with TRBJ2-3; 9 nucleotides align to TRBD1. Germline lookup yields CDR1 SGHRS and CDR2 YFSETQ. The CDR3 is 16 amino acids. V lost 2 bases, J lost 6 bases, and 10 bases stayed unmatched.

DNA for the CDR3: TGTGCCAGCAGTTTAAGCCCCCGACAGGGAAGCTCCTACAATGAGCAGTTCTTC. This encodes CASSLSPRQGSSYNEQFF. V usage is TRBV28 and J usage is TRBJ2-1; 7 bases are shared with TRBD1. The germline V gene has CDR1 MDHEN and CDR2 SYDVKM. V dropped 2 bases and J dropped 0; count of bases not matched to a gene: 10. The CDR3 runs to 18 residues.